Sequencing of this T cell receptor (beta chain) was carried out in a study of blood T cell repertoires in COVID-19. Sequenced by immunoSEQ multiplex PCR; TCRdb stores in-frame clones only, minus some. The repertoire consists of fewer than 350,000 clones, with 80% to 90% occurring once and the leading ten covering more than 2%. The CDR3 extends over 14 amino acids. The V gene's germline CDR1 is SQVTM and CDR2 ANQGSEA. V trimming: 3 bases; J trimming: 7 bases; junction bases outside the gene matches: 6. The sequence derives from a man aged 30 to 45 who had recovered from COVID-19. Sequences were obtained from PBMCs or T cells enriched from blood (not recorded which). The V call is TRBV29-1, the J call TRBJ2-3; 11 nucleotides align to TRBD2. This CDR3 is CSVDASGGKYTQYF. The CDR3 DNA is TGCAGCGTTGATGCTAGCGGGGGGAAATATACGCAGTATTTT.